This T cell receptor (beta chain) was found in a study of shared clonotypes between healthy human individuals. Study-wide results and caveats: Few donors limited the genetic and exposure-history diversity represented. Depth of sequencing was expected to influence donor clonotype sharing.

This clone has only one observation. The antigen is unknown. V gave up 6 bases and J gave up 1 base, with 11 bases separating them. This CDR3 is built from 14 residues. Germline V gene data show CDR1 as MNHEY and CDR2 as SVGAGI. This was a deep-level run. Clones were read by immunoSEQ multiplex PCR, and TCRdb kept only the in-frame ones, dropping some. The sample has some 500,000 clones, 90% to 96% seen once. The chain links TRBV6-5 to TRBJ2-3; TRBD1 might be the D (6 bases). This TCR was recovered from a woman in her twenties or thirties in good health. Sequenced input: naive CD4+ T cells sorted from blood. The subset: CD45RA+ positively selected. CDR3 bases: TGTGCCAGCAGAAGGGGACAACGCACAGATACGCAGTATTTT. Residues: CASRRGQRTDTQYF.